This TCR beta chain was identified in a study of Graves' ophthalmopathy and Graves' hyperthyroidism. Across the study: Untreated patients at initial diagnosis provided peripheral blood. Whole-study results and caveats: In blood, most expanded thyroid clonotypes above 0.001 frequency were also detected. The model predicted ophthalmopathy progression with 60% to 71% sensitivity and around 72% specificity.

A diagnosis was made from clinical symptoms together with serum thyroxine, TRAb, thyroid ultrasound and orbital computed tomography. RNA transcripts were the source from which TCR beta CDR3 regions were amplified. First-round RT-PCR employed HTBI primers, with a second-round multiplex PCR after it. Using its own MiXCR run on the multiplex PCR reads, TCRdb lists one record per CDR3 protein. The sample lists about 370,000 distinct CDR3 sequences, about 18% occurring once. The V gene lost 8 bases and the J gene lost 6 bases, with 17 bases spanning the gap. The CDR3 runs 13 residues. The germline V gene encodes CDR1 LGHDT and CDR2 YNNKEL (reference sequence). This clonotype was counted ten times or more. The antigen is undetermined.

V gene TRBV3-1 combines with J gene TRBJ2-7, with D possibly TRBD1 on 6 matching bases. The source of this sequence is an adult woman with stable Graves' hyperthyroidism. The sequencing sample was made of peripheral blood. The CDR3 nucleotides are TGTGCCAGCCAGGGGTGGAACGATGTCGAGCAGTACTTC. Translation: CASQGWNDVEQYF.